The 5 T cell receptor beta chains given below trace back to one sample, sequenced in a study of OX40 agonist ivuxolimab in advanced cancers. The assay was immunoSEQ multiplex PCR, and TCRdb's table has in-frame clones only and misses some. The sample lists about 61,000 clones; about 85% were seen once. This material consisted of CD4+ or CD8+ T cells sorted from blood, taken in a trial of the OX40 agonist ivuxolimab. The receptors shown here come from an adult with an advanced solid tumor such as melanoma, head and neck, liver or kidney cancer.

The chain uses TRBV6-5 and TRBJ2-7; D is possibly TRBD1 or TRBD2 (6 bases each). CDR3 length: 15 residues. Looked up from germline, CDR1 is MNHEY and CDR2 is SVGAGI. V shed 6 bases and J shed 3 bases, with 18 bases lying between them. In DNA, the CDR3 is TGTGCCAGCAGACCCAGCGCCGGGGGCCTCTACGAGCAGTACTTC. It translates to CASRPSAGGLYEQYF.

The rearrangement joins TRBV2 to TRBJ1-2; possible D gene TRBD1, 6 bases. Trimming pared 6 bases from V and 2 bases from J, leaving 10 bases between. CDR1 is SNHLY, CDR2 FYNNEI, per germline. The CDR3 consists of 13 residues. CDR3 amino acids: CASRGGQNYGYTF. CDR3 coding DNA: TGTGCCAGCAGGGGGGGGCAGAACTATGGCTACACCTTC.

This chain connects TRBV30 to TRBJ1-6; tentatively, D is TRBD1 (5 bases). Germline loops: CDR1 GTSNPN, CDR2 SVGIG (reference sequence). The CDR3 is 13 amino acids. Trimming removed 5 bases at V and 9 bases at J, with 14 bases between. Here the CDR3 DNA reads TGTGCCTGGGGGGCCGGGGTGGCTTCACCCCTCCACTTT. Its translation: CAWGAGVASPLHF.

The V call is TRBV12-5, the J call TRBJ2-5; D may be TRBD1 (5 bases). CDR1 and CDR2 from the germline V gene are LGHNT and FRNRAP. The CDR3 spans 14 residues. V shed 7 bases and J shed 0 bases, with 12 bases lying between them. The CDR3 protein is CASASSRDQETQYF. The CDR3 coding sequence is TGTGCTAGTGCCTCCTCCAGGGACCAAGAGACCCAGTACTTC.

This clone was recorded once. The junction departs from the called germline gene at one end, perhaps through a read error. The chain carries TRBV13 and TRBJ2-7; no clear D. The CDR3 extends over 11 amino acids. CDR1 is PRHDT and CDR2 is FYEKMQ in the germline V gene (reference sequence). The CDR3 sequence is CASKNSREQYF. The CDR3 region has the DNA TGTGCAAGCAAGAATTCGAGGGAGCAGTACTTC.